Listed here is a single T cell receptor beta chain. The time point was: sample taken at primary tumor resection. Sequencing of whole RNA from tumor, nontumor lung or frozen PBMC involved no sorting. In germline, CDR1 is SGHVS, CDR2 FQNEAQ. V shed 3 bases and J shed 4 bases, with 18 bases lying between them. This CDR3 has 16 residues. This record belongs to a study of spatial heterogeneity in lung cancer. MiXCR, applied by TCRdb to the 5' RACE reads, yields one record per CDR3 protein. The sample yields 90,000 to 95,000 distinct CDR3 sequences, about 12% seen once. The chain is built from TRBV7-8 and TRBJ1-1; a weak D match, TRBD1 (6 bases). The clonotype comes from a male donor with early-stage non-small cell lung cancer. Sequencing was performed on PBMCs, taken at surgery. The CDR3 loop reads CASSLSGGAGATEAFF. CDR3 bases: TGTGCCAGCAGCTTGAGTGGGGGGGCGGGAGCCACTGAAGCTTTCTTT.